This T cell receptor beta chain was identified during a study of T cell clones after liver transplantation. Study-level information: Tolerance: complete withdrawal held at least one year, liver enzymes staying within twice normal. Points from the study as a whole: Conclusions were preliminary, with small, heterogeneous patient groups.

V lost 6 bases to trimming and J lost 5 bases; unmatched junction nucleotides: 11. CDR1 LNHDA and CDR2 SQIVND come from the germline V gene (reference sequence). The CDR3 spans 16 residues. This clone was observed a single time. Its target is unknown. The method was immunoSEQ multiplex PCR; TCRdb's version includes in-frame clones alone and lacks a portion of them. This sample has about 8,900 clones, with around 72% found just once. The V gene is TRBV19, the J gene TRBJ2-3; 10 nucleotides line up with TRBD2. Here the sequenced sample was CD8+ T cells from blood, taken at the approximately 15-month timepoint. The clonotype originates from a human patient who received a liver transplant. Some T cells may have come from the graft donor. This CDR3 reads CASRPLAGGFGDTQYF. CDR3 in DNA: TGTGCCAGTAGACCTTTAGCGGGAGGATTCGGAGATACGCAGTATTTT.